A selection of T cell receptor beta chains follows, all from one sample in a study of blood T cells in healthy people across ages. TCRdb re-called the 5' RACE reads with MiXCR, one entry per CDR3 protein. This sample has some 640,000 distinct CDR3 sequences, with over 45% found just once. The sequenced sample was blood. Every receptor here comes from a woman aged 60-75 years in good health. Each CDR3 is given with its conserved first and last residue. The order of the fields is V gene, J gene, clone size, D gene, CDR3 DNA, CDR3 protein. A D gene is named only where the DNA matches it firmly. Clone size is not always given. Where it is, it says once, few, many or a class for expanded clones.

V gene: TRBV4-2
J gene: TRBJ2-1
clone size: NA
D gene: TRBD2
CDR3 DNA: TGTGCCAGCAACCAAGTTGAGGTAGGAGCGGGAGAGCAGTTCTTC
CDR3 protein: CASNQVEVGAGEQFF

V gene: TRBV7-3
J gene: TRBJ2-4
clone size: NA
D gene: NA
CDR3 DNA: TGTGCCAGCAGCCCGGACCCCCGAGAGCACATTCAGTACTTC
CDR3 protein: CASSPDPREHIQYF

V gene: TRBV10-3
J gene: TRBJ1-1
clone size: NA
D gene: TRBD1
CDR3 DNA: TGTGCCATCACCGGGGACAGCCGGAACACTGAAGCTTTCTTT
CDR3 protein: CAITGDSRNTEAFF

V gene: TRBV20-1
J gene: TRBJ2-1
clone size: NA
D gene: TRBD2
CDR3 DNA: TGCAGTGCTAGCCGACTAGCGGGAACCAGGATCAATGAGCAGTTCTTC
CDR3 protein: CSASRLAGTRINEQFF

V gene: TRBV27
J gene: TRBJ1-5
clone size: NA
D gene: NA
CDR3 DNA: TGTGCCAGCAGCCCCCGAGGGGATGGCAATCAGCCTCAGCATTTT
CDR3 protein: CASSPRGDGNQPQHF

V gene: TRBV20-1
J gene: TRBJ1-2
clone size: NA
D gene: NA
CDR3 DNA: TGCAGTGCTAGAGGGGCAGGAGGGGACTATGGCTACACCTTC
CDR3 protein: CSARGAGGDYGYTF

V gene: TRBV10-3
J gene: TRBJ2-7
clone size: NA
D gene: NA
CDR3 DNA: TGTGCCATCAGTGAGTCGAGTCAGGGAGTTATCGAGCAGTACTTC
CDR3 protein: CAISESSQGVIEQYF

V gene: TRBV2
J gene: TRBJ2-2
clone size: NA
D gene: TRBD1
CDR3 DNA: TGTGCCAGCAGTGAATACAGGGGCACCGGGGAGCTGTTTTTT
CDR3 protein: CASSEYRGTGELFF

V gene: TRBV20-1
J gene: TRBJ2-7
clone size: NA
D gene: NA
CDR3 DNA: TGCAGTGCGTACCTCGCGGGACTTCCCAACGAGCAGTACTTC
CDR3 protein: CSAYLAGLPNEQYF

V gene: TRBV9
J gene: TRBJ2-7
clone size: NA
D gene: TRBD2
CDR3 DNA: TGTGCCAGCAGCGTAGGGGGCCAGGCTAGCGGATACAATGAGCAGTACTTC
CDR3 protein: CASSVGGQASGYNEQYF

V gene: TRBV7-6
J gene: TRBJ2-7
clone size: NA
D gene: NA
CDR3 DNA: TGTGCCAGCAGCTTAGGGGGGGGCTACAATGAGCAGTACTTC
CDR3 protein: CASSLGGGYNEQYF

V gene: TRBV10-3
J gene: TRBJ2-5
clone size: few
D gene: NA
CDR3 DNA: TGTGCCATCAGTGAGAAAGGGGAAGAGACCCAGTACTTC
CDR3 protein: CAISEKGEETQYF

V gene: TRBV29-1
J gene: TRBJ2-7
clone size: few
D gene: TRBD2
CDR3 DNA: TGCAGCGTCTTAAGCGGGGGATACGAGCAGTACTTC
CDR3 protein: CSVLSGGYEQYF

V gene: TRBV7-3
J gene: TRBJ2-6
clone size: NA
D gene: NA
CDR3 DNA: TGTGCCAGCAGCTTGGAGCTCGCTGGGGCCAACGTCCTGACTTTC
CDR3 protein: CASSLELAGANVLTF

V gene: TRBV20-1
J gene: TRBJ2-7
clone size: few
D gene: NA
CDR3 DNA: TGCAGTGCTTTTAACAGTTACGAGCAGTACTTC
CDR3 protein: CSAFNSYEQYF

V gene: TRBV13
J gene: TRBJ2-7
clone size: NA
D gene: TRBD2
CDR3 DNA: TGTGCCAGCAGCAATAGCGGGGCCCCCTACGAGCAGTACTTC
CDR3 protein: CASSNSGAPYEQYF

V gene: TRBV3-1
J gene: TRBJ2-1
clone size: NA
D gene: NA
CDR3 DNA: TGTGCCAGCAGCCCCATGTCCCAAAAGACAGTAACCTACGAGCAGTTCTTC
CDR3 protein: CASSPMSQKTVTYEQFF

V gene: TRBV5-1
J gene: TRBJ2-5
clone size: NA
D gene: TRBD2
CDR3 DNA: TGCGCCAGCAGCCCAAAGGGACTAGCGGGAGAGGGGGAGCAGTACTTC
CDR3 protein: CASSPKGLAGEGEQYF

V gene: TRBV7-2
J gene: TRBJ1-2
clone size: few
D gene: NA
CDR3 DNA: TGTGCCAGCAGCTTGAGGACGTCAGGGGACTATGGCTACACCTTC
CDR3 protein: CASSLRTSGDYGYTF

V gene: TRBV7-2
J gene: TRBJ2-6
clone size: NA
D gene: NA
CDR3 DNA: NA
CDR3 protein: CASSPLSSGVGSGANVLTF

V gene: TRBV10-3
J gene: TRBJ1-6
clone size: NA
D gene: NA
CDR3 DNA: TGTGCCATCAGTGCAGGGAGCTCCTATAATTCACCCCTCCACTTT
CDR3 protein: CAISAGSSYNSPLHF

V gene: TRBV29-1
J gene: TRBJ2-7
clone size: NA
D gene: TRBD2
CDR3 DNA: TGCAGCGCGGGAGGGCGCGCGAGCTCCTACGAGCAGTACTTC
CDR3 protein: CSAGGRASSYEQYF

V gene: TRBV6-5
J gene: TRBJ2-1
clone size: NA
D gene: NA
CDR3 DNA: TGTGCCAGCAGTCCAGGGTATTCCTACAATGAGCAGTTCTTC
CDR3 protein: CASSPGYSYNEQFF

V gene: TRBV7-2
J gene: TRBJ2-5
clone size: many
D gene: NA
CDR3 DNA: TGTGCCAGCAGCTTTACCAGGCGGGAGACCCAGTACTTC
CDR3 protein: CASSFTRRETQYF

V gene: TRBV25-1
J gene: TRBJ2-1
clone size: NA
D gene: TRBD1
CDR3 DNA: TGTGCCAGTAAAAAGACAGGGAACAATGAGCAGTTCTTC
CDR3 protein: CASKKTGNNEQFF

V gene: TRBV15
J gene: TRBJ1-4
clone size: NA
D gene: NA
CDR3 DNA: TGTGCCACCAGCAGAGCCGCGACATCGGAAAAACTGTTTTTT
CDR3 protein: CATSRAATSEKLFF

V gene: TRBV28
J gene: TRBJ1-5
clone size: NA
D gene: NA
CDR3 DNA: TGTGCCAGCGATTCAGGGTTCAATCAGCCCCAGCATTTT
CDR3 protein: CASDSGFNQPQHF

V gene: TRBV6-5
J gene: TRBJ1-2
clone size: NA
D gene: TRBD1
CDR3 DNA: TGTGCCAGCAGTTATTCCGGGACAGGGAGCTATGGCTACACCTTC
CDR3 protein: CASSYSGTGSYGYTF

V gene: TRBV7-2
J gene: TRBJ1-5
clone size: NA
D gene: NA
CDR3 DNA: TGTGCCAGCAGCCTGTTCCTTGCAAGCAATCAGCCCCAGCATTTT
CDR3 protein: CASSLFLASNQPQHF

V gene: TRBV12-3/TRBV12-4
J gene: TRBJ2-2
clone size: few
D gene: NA
CDR3 DNA: TGTGCCAGCAGCCTACTTTGGGAGAATAACGGGGAGCTGTTTTTT
CDR3 protein: CASSLLWENNGELFF

V gene: TRBV5-5
J gene: TRBJ2-5
clone size: few
D gene: TRBD2
CDR3 DNA: TGTGCCAGCAGCTTGGACCGCGCCCCCGGGAGGGGAAATGAGCAGTACTTC
CDR3 protein: CASSLDRAPGRGNEQYF

V gene: TRBV15
J gene: TRBJ2-7
clone size: NA
D gene: TRBD2
CDR3 DNA: TGTGCCACCAGCAGAGACAACCCGGGACTAGCGTTCGAGCAGTACTTC
CDR3 protein: CATSRDNPGLAFEQYF

V gene: TRBV7-2
J gene: TRBJ1-4
clone size: NA
D gene: NA
CDR3 DNA: TGTGCCAGCAGCTTACTAGCGGGAGTCGAAAAACTGTTTTTT
CDR3 protein: CASSLLAGVEKLFF

V gene: TRBV11-3
J gene: TRBJ2-1
clone size: NA
D gene: TRBD2
CDR3 DNA: TGTGCCAGCAGCTACTCTAGCGGGTCGGGGTACAATGAGCAGTTCTTC
CDR3 protein: CASSYSSGSGYNEQFF

V gene: TRBV7-2
J gene: TRBJ2-5
clone size: NA
D gene: TRBD1
CDR3 DNA: TGTGCCAGCAGCACCCGGGACAGTAAAGAGACCCAGTACTTC
CDR3 protein: CASSTRDSKETQYF

V gene: TRBV12-3/TRBV12-4
J gene: TRBJ1-1
clone size: NA
D gene: NA
CDR3 DNA: TGTGCCAGCAGTTTTGGGCAGACTGAAGCTTTCTTT
CDR3 protein: CASSFGQTEAFF

V gene: TRBV5-1
J gene: TRBJ1-1
clone size: few
D gene: NA
CDR3 DNA: TGCGCCAGCAGCGCGGACGGGAACACTGAAGCTTTCTTT
CDR3 protein: CASSADGNTEAFF

V gene: TRBV5-5
J gene: TRBJ2-2
clone size: few
D gene: NA
CDR3 DNA: TGTGCCAGCAAGCTCTCGTTAGGACTAAACACCGGGGAGCTGTTTTTT
CDR3 protein: CASKLSLGLNTGELFF

V gene: TRBV20-1
J gene: TRBJ2-5
clone size: NA
D gene: TRBD2
CDR3 DNA: TGCAGTGCTAGCCTTATAGAGCGGGGAACCTCTGCCGGGTACTTC
CDR3 protein: CSASLIERGTSAGYF

V gene: TRBV6-1
J gene: TRBJ1-2
clone size: NA
D gene: NA
CDR3 DNA: TGTGCCAGCAGTCAGGGGACGTCCGGCTACACCTTC
CDR3 protein: CASSQGTSGYTF

V gene: TRBV6-5
J gene: TRBJ2-2
clone size: few
D gene: TRBD2
CDR3 DNA: TGTGCCAGCAGTTCTAGCGGGAGCCCCACCGGGGAGCTGTTTTTT
CDR3 protein: CASSSSGSPTGELFF